These T cell receptor beta chains were read from a single sample in a study of blood T cell repertoires in COVID-19. Measured with immunoSEQ multiplex PCR; TCRdb has only the in-frame clones, and not every one. The repertoire holds about 63,000 clones, with 79% as singletons. The specimen sequenced was peripheral blood. The receptors shown here come from a human donor in a cohort sampled during active COVID-19. Both conserved end residues are part of each CDR3. Fields, in order: clone size, V gene, D gene, J gene, CDR3 DNA, CDR3 protein. The D gene is left open where the match is weak. Only part of the rows carry a size: once, few, many, or a class if the clone is expanded.

NA	TRBV12-5	TRBD2	TRBJ2-1	TGTGCTAGTGGTTTGGCCCTAGCGGGATCCTACAATGAGCAGTTCTTC	CASGLALAGSYNEQFF
NA	TRBV21-1	NA	TRBJ1-1	TGTGCCAGCAGCCAATCCGGGACTCCAAACACTGAAGCTTTCTTT	CASSQSGTPNTEAFF
NA	TRBV6-5	NA	TRBJ2-7	TGTGCCAGCCTGGACAGCGGCCGCTCCTACGAGCAGTACTTC	CASLDSGRSYEQYF
once	TRBV6-5	TRBD1	TRBJ1-1	TGTGCCAGCAGTTATTCTCAGGGGGTGAGCACTGAAGCTTTCTTT	CASSYSQGVSTEAFF
NA	TRBV27	TRBD1	TRBJ2-7	TGTGCCAGCAGTTCCGGGACAGTAAACTCCTACGAGCAGTACTTC	CASSSGTVNSYEQYF
few	TRBV7-2	TRBD1	TRBJ2-2	TGTGCCAGCAGCTCGGGGACAGGGATAGCCGGGGAGCTGTTTTTT	CASSSGTGIAGELFF
NA	TRBV7-2	NA	TRBJ1-1	TGTGCCAGCAGACTGACAGGCCTTGACACTGAAGCTTTCTTT	CASRLTGLDTEAFF
NA	TRBV5-1	NA	TRBJ1-4	TGCGCCAGCAGCTTGGGGGGAGCAACTAATGAAAAACTGTTTTTT	CASSLGGATNEKLFF
once	TRBV18	NA	TRBJ2-7	TGTGCCAGCTCACCTTCCCGGGGAACCCACGAGCAGTACTTC	CASSPSRGTHEQYF
NA	TRBV28	NA	TRBJ1-4	TGTGCCAGCAGTTTAACGGCTAATGAAAAACTGTTTTTT	CASSLTANEKLFF
NA	TRBV28	NA	TRBJ1-2	TGTGCCAGCAGTTTGTATCACTATGGCTACACCTTC	CASSLYHYGYTF
NA	TRBV7-3	NA	TRBJ2-3	TGTGCCAGCAGCTTAAGCGGCCGAAGTCACAGCACAGATACGCAGTATTTT	CASSLSGRSHSTDTQYF
NA	TRBV5-6	TRBD1	TRBJ2-5	TGTGCCAGCAGTCCGGACAGGGGGCTACAAGAGACCCAGTACTTC	CASSPDRGLQETQYF
NA	TRBV7-9	NA	TRBJ2-7	TGTGCCAGCAGCTTAGAGCACGAGCAGTACTTC	CASSLEHEQYF
once	TRBV2	TRBD1	TRBJ2-2	TGTGCCAGCAGTAGACAGGGGGGCACCGGGGAGCTGTTTTTT	CASSRQGGTGELFF
few	TRBV6-6	NA	TRBJ1-1	TGTGCTACAGCTCCCACCGGCTCAACGTTTGAAGCTTTCTTT	CATAPTGSTFEAFF
NA	TRBV4-3	NA	TRBJ2-3	TGCGCCAGCAGCCAACTCGCGGCAATTAGCACAGATACGCAGTATTTT	CASSQLAAISTDTQYF
NA	TRBV28	NA	TRBJ2-4	TGTGCCAGCAGTTTACTGCCAGCGCGGGACCATTTAGCCAAAAACATTCAGTACTTC	CASSLLPARDHLAKNIQYF
NA	TRBV6-5	TRBD1	TRBJ1-2	TGTGCCAGCAGTTACACGACAGGGACTAACTATGGCTACACCTTC	CASSYTTGTNYGYTF
many	TRBV2	NA	TRBJ2-7	TGTGCCAGCAGGAGGACAAACTCCTACGAGCAGTACTTC	CASRRTNSYEQYF
NA	TRBV27	NA	TRBJ2-5	TGTGCCAGCAGTTTCCGGGTTAGAGGAGAGACCCAGTACTTC	CASSFRVRGETQYF
NA	TRBV5-5	NA	TRBJ1-1	TGTGCCAGCAGCTTGGCGGGTCTGGAGACTGAAGCTTTCTTT	CASSLAGLETEAFF
NA	TRBV11-2	NA	TRBJ2-3	TGTGCCAGCAGCTTAGACAGGACTGGGCGCACAGATACGCAGTATTTT	CASSLDRTGRTDTQYF
NA	TRBV14	NA	TRBJ2-7	TGTGCCAGCAGCCAAGGCGACAGTGGCTACGAGCAGTACTTC	CASSQGDSGYEQYF
NA	TRBV29-1	NA	TRBJ2-1	TGCAGCTCCGAGGGAAACGGTAGAAATGAGCAGTTCTTC	CSSEGNGRNEQFF
once	TRBV6-4	TRBD1	TRBJ2-1	TGTGCCAGCAGTGGGGACAGGGGCTATGAGCAGTTCTTC	CASSGDRGYEQFF
NA	TRBV29-1	NA	TRBJ1-1	TGCAGCGTTACCGGGAACAGAGCTTTCTTT	CSVTGNRAFF
NA	TRBV4-2	NA	TRBJ2-2	TGTGCCAGCAGCCAAGTCAGGGGGGACACCGGGGAGCTGTTTTTT	CASSQVRGDTGELFF
NA	TRBV7-9	TRBD2	TRBJ2-3	TGTGCCAGCAGCTCATCCGGGACAGCGGGAGGAGATACGCAGTATTTT	CASSSSGTAGGDTQYF
NA	TRBV5-8	TRBD1	TRBJ1-6	TGTGCCAGCAGCTCCAGGGGGTCACCCCTCCACTTT	CASSSRGSPLHF
NA	TRBV2	TRBD1	TRBJ2-4	TGTGCCAGCATTCAGGACAGGGCGGCCAAAAACATTCAGTACTTC	CASIQDRAAKNIQYF
NA	TRBV18	TRBD1	TRBJ2-3	TGTGCCAGCTCACCCCTTGGACAGGGGGCAGGCACAGATACGCAGTATTTT	CASSPLGQGAGTDTQYF
NA	TRBV5-8	NA	TRBJ1-5	TGTGCCAGCAGCTTCGGCTCAGCGACGAGCAATCAGCCCCAGCATTTT	CASSFGSATSNQPQHF
NA	TRBV19	NA	TRBJ1-3	TGTGCCAGTAGACGGGATCAGAGTCACTCTGGAAACACCATATATTTT	CASRRDQSHSGNTIYF
NA	TRBV5-1	TRBD1	TRBJ1-1	TGCGCCAGCAGCTTACAGGGGGCGCCGGAAACTGAAGCTTTCTTT	CASSLQGAPETEAFF
NA	TRBV7-2	TRBD2	TRBJ2-5	TGTGCCAGCAGCTCGGGACTAGCGGGAGGGGTTGAGACCCAGTACTTC	CASSSGLAGGVETQYF
NA	TRBV7-2	NA	TRBJ1-2	TGTGCCAGCAGCTTAGATTCAGGGATAAGCTATGGCTACACCTTC	CASSLDSGISYGYTF
NA	TRBV3-1/TRBV3-2	TRBD1	TRBJ1-2	TGTGCCAGCCAAGAGACGGGACAGGTGATCACCTTC	CASQETGQVITF
NA	TRBV25-1	TRBD2	TRBJ2-1	TGTGCCAGCAGTGAAGTGACTAGCGGGAGAGGTATTGAGCAGTTCTTC	CASSEVTSGRGIEQFF
NA	TRBV6-5	TRBD1	TRBJ1-2	TGTGCCAGCAGTTACCTAGGACAGGGGAATGGCTACACCTTC	CASSYLGQGNGYTF
once	TRBV7-3	TRBD2	TRBJ2-7	TGTGCCAGCAGCCCCCCGAAAGCGGGAGGGCCAGTGCAGTACTTC	CASSPPKAGGPVQYF
NA	TRBV24-1	NA	TRBJ2-3	TGTGCCACCCAGAGACAGGGGGCTTTAGCGGGAGCCGCAACAGATACGCAGTATTTT	CATQRQGALAGAATDTQYF
few	TRBV2	NA	TRBJ1-1	TGTGCCAGCAGTCCACAGACAGTCATGAACACTGAAGCTTTCTTT	CASSPQTVMNTEAFF
NA	TRBV6-5	TRBD2	TRBJ2-7	TGTGCCAGCAGCCGAGCGGGGAGGACTTTTCGCGAGCAGTACTTC	CASSRAGRTFREQYF